These T cell receptor beta chains were read from a single sample in a study of shared T cell receptors in the human thymus. TCRdb's table, derived via immunoSEQ multiplex PCR, lists solely in-frame clones and lacks some. The data contain about 660,000 clones, around 89% of them seen just once; the ten biggest clones take up about 0.01%. This sample was shared with a second study, whose subject was human thymus T cells.

The sample was thymocytes. The receptors originated from a boy younger than two with a congenital heart defect. Each CDR3 is given with its conserved first and last residue. A D gene is named only where the DNA matches it firmly. Clone size is not always given. Where it is, it says once, few, many or a class for expanded clones.

d_call j_call v_call clone_size cdr3_aa cdr3_nt
TRBD2 TRBJ2-7 TRBV5-1 - CASSLAPFLAGGPHEQYF TGCGCCAGCAGCTTGGCGCCCTTTCTAGCGGGAGGCCCACACGAGCAGTACTTC
TRBD1 TRBJ2-6 TRBV19 - CASSDRVPGANVLTF TGTGCCAGTAGTGACAGGGTTCCTGGGGCCAACGTCCTGACTTTC
TRBD1 TRBJ1-2 TRBV2 - CASSAHNDRGEDYGYTF TGTGCCAGCAGTGCGCACAACGACAGGGGCGAGGACTATGGCTACACCTTC
TRBD1 TRBJ2-4 TRBV5-1 - CASSLDATGGASKNIQYF TGCGCCAGCAGCTTGGACGCGACAGGGGGCGCAAGCAAAAACATTCAGTACTTC
TRBD1 TRBJ2-7 TRBV10-3 - CATGTGAYEQYF TGTGCCACTGGGACAGGGGCTTACGAGCAGTACTTC
TRBD2 TRBJ2-7 TRBV7-2 - CASSAHPRAGVEQYF TGTGCCAGCAGCGCTCATCCGAGAGCGGGGGTCGAGCAGTACTTC
- TRBJ2-3 TRBV27 - CASTAVGSLYVTTSTDTQYF TGTGCCAGCACCGCTGTGGGCAGTCTGTACGTTACAACTAGCACAGATACGCAGTATTTT
- TRBJ2-3 TRBV5-6 - CASSPGMIRDTQYF TGTGCCAGCAGCCCGGGGATGATCCGGGATACGCAGTATTTT
- TRBJ1-1 TRBV29-1 - CSVEEVGGAFF TGCAGCGTTGAAGAGGTGGGGGGAGCTTTCTTT
TRBD2 TRBJ2-1 TRBV29-1 - CSVESIGLARYNEQFF TGCAGCGTCGAATCAATCGGACTAGCACGGTACAATGAGCAGTTCTTC
TRBD2 TRBJ2-3 TRBV14 - CASSHRTSERGNTQYF TGTGCCAGCAGCCACCGGACTAGCGAGAGGGGGAATACGCAGTATTTT
TRBD1 TRBJ2-1 TRBV29-1 - CRATGDEQFF TGCAGGGCCACAGGGGATGAGCAGTTCTTC
- TRBJ2-1 TRBV30 - CAWSPTDLAPYNEQFF TGTGCCTGGAGTCCCACCGATCTAGCCCCCTACAATGAGCAGTTCTTC
- TRBJ1-2 TRBV4-2 - CASSQGFPGLGGWGYTF TGTGCCAGCAGCCAAGGGTTTCCCGGTCTGGGGGGGTGGGGCTACACCTTC
TRBD1 TRBJ1-5 TRBV4-2 - CASSRGTVTNQPQHF TGTGCCAGCAGCCGGGGGACAGTTACAAATCAGCCCCAGCATTTT
TRBD1 TRBJ2-7 TRBV11-3 - CASSFDGDRAYEQYF TGTGCCAGCAGCTTTGACGGGGACAGAGCCTACGAGCAGTACTTC
- TRBJ2-6 TRBV15 - CATSRDRTVKALGANVLTF TGTGCCACCAGCAGAGATCGGACAGTGAAAGCTCTTGGGGCCAACGTCCTGACTTTC
TRBD1 TRBJ2-3 TRBV5-6 - CASSGGTGSTDTQYF TGTGCCAGCAGCGGTGGGACAGGAAGTACAGATACGCAGTATTTT
- TRBJ1-2 TRBV2 once CASSESSSRVPNGYTF TGTGCCAGCAGTGAAAGTTCTAGTCGTGTCCCTAATGGCTACACCTTC
TRBD1 TRBJ1-1 TRBV7-9 - CASSCDRVTEAFF TGTGCCAGCAGCTGTGACAGGGTCACTGAAGCTTTCTTT
TRBD1 TRBJ2-7 TRBV12-5 once CASVRDSSYEQYF TGTGCTAGTGTCCGGGACAGCAGCTACGAGCAGTACTTC
- TRBJ1-2 TRBV5-1 - CASSLVSVGGRGYGYTF TGCGCCAGCAGCTTGGTTAGCGTCGGAGGGCGAGGCTATGGCTACACCTTC
- TRBJ1-1 TRBV28 - CASSFAGTEAFF TGTGCCAGCAGTTTTGCGGGCACTGAAGCTTTCTTT
- TRBJ1-5 TRBV10-3 - CAISQDSQPQHF TGTGCCATCAGCCAGGACTCTCAGCCCCAGCATTTT
- TRBJ1-1 TRBV5-1 - CASRGGASEAFF TGCGCCAGCAGGGGGGGGGCCTCTGAAGCTTTCTTT
TRBD2 TRBJ2-3 TRBV11-2 - CASSPPGLASTDTQYF TGTGCCAGCAGCCCGCCGGGACTAGCGAGCACAGATACGCAGTATTTT
TRBD1 TRBJ1-1 TRBV30 - CAWKRDRGSNTEAFF TGTGCCTGGAAACGGGACAGGGGGTCGAACACTGAAGCTTTCTTT
TRBD2 TRBJ2-1 TRBV2 - CASSRGSLESGSSYNEQFF TGTGCCAGCAGCCGAGGGAGCTTGGAAAGCGGGAGCTCCTACAATGAGCAGTTCTTC
- TRBJ2-7 TRBV5-5 - CASSFRSTYEQYF TGTGCCAGCAGCTTTCGCAGTACCTACGAGCAGTACTTC
- TRBJ2-7 TRBV5-1 - CASSQKEHYEQYF TGCGCCAGCAGCCAAAAGGAGCACTACGAGCAGTACTTC
TRBD2 TRBJ2-7 TRBV6-1 few CASSEERLASYEQYF TGTGCCAGCAGTGAAGAGCGACTAGCGAGCTACGAGCAGTACTTC
- TRBJ2-3 TRBV11-2 - CASSLPPRATSTDTQYF TGTGCCAGCAGCTTACCCCCTCGAGCGACGAGCACAGATACGCAGTATTTT
TRBD2 TRBJ2-7 TRBV7-2 - CASSSLLAGLEQYF TGTGCCAGCAGCTCCTTGCTAGCGGGACTCGAGCAGTACTTC
TRBD2 TRBJ2-5 TRBV30 - CAWFREEETQYF TGTGCCTGGTTTCGGGAGGAAGAGACCCAGTACTTC
- TRBJ1-1 TRBV11-2 - CASSRARGGTEVAFF TGTGCCAGCAGCCGCGCCCGTGGCGGTACTGAAGTAGCTTTCTTT
TRBD1 TRBJ2-4 TRBV27 - CASSPRQGESKNIQYF TGTGCCAGCAGTCCCAGACAGGGAGAGTCCAAAAACATTCAGTACTTC
TRBD1 TRBJ1-5 TRBV6-1 - CASSDPDREGHQPQHF TGTGCCAGCAGTGATCCGGACAGGGAGGGGCATCAGCCCCAGCATTTT
TRBD2 TRBJ2-2 TRBV5-1 - CASSWGTSGPNTGELFF TGCGCCAGCAGCTGGGGGACTAGCGGACCGAACACCGGGGAGCTGTTTTTT
- TRBJ2-1 TRBV5-4 - CASTIDNEQFF TGTGCCAGTACTATTGACAATGAGCAGTTCTTC
TRBD1 TRBJ2-1 TRBV10-3 - CAIRESRGRRTDEQFF TGTGCCATCAGGGAGTCCAGGGGGCGCCGAACCGATGAGCAGTTCTTC
TRBD2 TRBJ2-1 TRBV27 - CASSLAGVGYNEQFF TGTGCCAGCAGTTTGGCGGGAGTAGGCTACAATGAGCAGTTCTTC
- TRBJ2-1 TRBV20-1 - CSARVSVEQFF TGCAGTGCTAGAGTTAGCGTTGAGCAGTTCTTC
- TRBJ1-2 TRBV6-6 - CASSYREGYTF TGTGCCAGCAGTTACAGGGAGGGCTACACCTTC
- TRBJ1-2 TRBV2 once CASSEYGREAYGYTF TGTGCCAGCAGTGAATATGGCAGGGAGGCCTATGGCTACACCTTC
TRBD2 TRBJ2-7 TRBV19 - CASSAGGGKQYF TGTGCCAGTAGTGCCGGCGGGGGGAAGCAGTACTTC
- TRBJ2-1 TRBV12-5 once CASGLDLPPGTVVNEQFF TGTGCTAGTGGTTTGGACCTACCCCCCGGGACTGTAGTTAATGAGCAGTTCTTC
TRBD1 TRBJ2-7 TRBV29-1 - CSVEERRGRFYEQYF TGCAGCGTTGAAGAACGTAGGGGGCGGTTCTACGAGCAGTACTTC
- TRBJ2-4 TRBV29-1 - CSVEVSGGAKNIQYF TGCAGCGTTGAAGTGTCAGGGGGGGCCAAAAACATTCAGTACTTC
- TRBJ2-3 TRBV2 - CASIQRGTGTQYF TGTGCCAGCATCCAGAGAGGCACGGGTACGCAGTATTTT
- TRBJ1-5 TRBV30 - CAWTLPGGYSNQPQHF TGTGCCTGGACTCTTCCGGGGGGTTACAGCAATCAGCCCCAGCATTTT
- TRBJ2-7 TRBV28 - CASSLARLRPYEQYF TGTGCCAGCAGTTTAGCTCGACTGAGACCCTACGAGCAGTACTTC